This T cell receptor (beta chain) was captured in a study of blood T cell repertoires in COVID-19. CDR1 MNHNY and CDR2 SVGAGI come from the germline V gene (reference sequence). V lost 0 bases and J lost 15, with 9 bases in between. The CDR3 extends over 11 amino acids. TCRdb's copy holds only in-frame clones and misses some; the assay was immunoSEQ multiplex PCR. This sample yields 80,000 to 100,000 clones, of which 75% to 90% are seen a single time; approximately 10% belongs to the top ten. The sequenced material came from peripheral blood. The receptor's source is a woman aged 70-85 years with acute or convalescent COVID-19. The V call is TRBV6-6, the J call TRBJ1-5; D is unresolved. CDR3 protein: CASSYSLSLHF. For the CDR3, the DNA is TGTGCCAGCAGTTACTCCTTGTCCCTGCATTTT.